This entry describes one TCR beta chain. The germline V gene has CDR1 SGHDT and CDR2 YYEEEE. J gave up 6 bases and V 0 bases, and 15 bases lay outside the gene matches. The CDR3 loop spans 18 amino acids. These data belong to a study of blood T cell repertoires in COVID-19. Using immunoSEQ multiplex PCR, the repertoire was profiled, and TCRdb retains in-frame clones only, with some absent. In the table there are hundreds of thousands of clones, roughly 90% of which are singletons. The rearrangement joins TRBV5-6 to TRBJ1-1; 9 bases fit TRBD1. The TCR comes from a woman in her twenties or thirties with active or convalescent COVID-19. The sequenced sample was peripheral blood. CDR3 amino acids: CASSLAGRDREGGPEAFF. The CDR3 coding sequence is TGTGCCAGCAGCTTGGCCGGACGGGACAGGGAGGGAGGACCTGAAGCTTTCTTT.